Listed below are T cell receptor beta chains from one sample, sequenced in a study of T cells in Graves' hyperthyroidism and ophthalmopathy. Using its own MiXCR run on the multiplex PCR reads, TCRdb lists one record per CDR3 protein. The sample holds a few hundred thousand distinct CDR3 sequences; more than 15% are singletons and the top ten take 25% to 30%. The sequencing sample was made of blood. All receptors derive from a woman younger than 30 with Graves' hyperthyroidism that later progressed to Graves' ophthalmopathy. The CDR3 runs from the conserved cysteine through the conserved F or W.

j_call v_call cdr3_aa
TRBJ2-2 TRBV12-3/TRBV12-4 CASTPYAGELFF
TRBJ1-5 TRBV10-3 CAISESLFNQPQHF
TRBJ2-2 TRBV27 CAGRSSGSGTGELFF
TRBJ2-5 TRBV18 CASSPDLSGSDFPHF
TRBJ2-7 TRBV3-1 CASSQGAGGSYEQYF
TRBJ2-3 TRBV11-2 CASSRPYRREGHTQYF
TRBJ1-3 TRBV18 CASSPPGVWAGNTIYF
TRBJ2-2 TRBV7-9 CASSLGASGRAAATGELFF
TRBJ2-3 TRBV6-1 CASSYSSGLAEDTDTQYF
TRBJ1-5 TRBV5-1 CASSSDPLRESNQPQHF
TRBJ2-1 TRBV7-9 CASGGAGGYNEQFF
TRBJ2-7 TRBV29-1 CSVEDGTGTYEQYF
TRBJ2-5 TRBV10-3 CAISESKDYTLQETQYF
TRBJ2-7 TRBV20-1 CSTILQGREQYF
TRBJ2-2 TRBV7-2 CASSLRDLNTGELFF
TRBJ2-4 TRBV2 CASSRGLGKNIQYF
TRBJ1-1 TRBV25-1 CATPFRSNTEAFF